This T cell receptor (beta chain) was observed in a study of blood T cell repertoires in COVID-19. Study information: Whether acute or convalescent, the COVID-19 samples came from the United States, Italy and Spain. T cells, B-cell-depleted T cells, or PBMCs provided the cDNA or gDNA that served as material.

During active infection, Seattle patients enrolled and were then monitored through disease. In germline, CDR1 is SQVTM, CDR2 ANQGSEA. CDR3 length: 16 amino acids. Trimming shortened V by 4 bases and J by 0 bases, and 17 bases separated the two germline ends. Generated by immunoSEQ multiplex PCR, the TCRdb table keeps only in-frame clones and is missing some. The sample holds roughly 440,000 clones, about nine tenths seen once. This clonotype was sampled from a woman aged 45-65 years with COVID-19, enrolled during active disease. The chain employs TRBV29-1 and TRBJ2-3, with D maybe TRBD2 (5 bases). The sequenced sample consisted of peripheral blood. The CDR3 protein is CSVGRAGLTSTDTQYF. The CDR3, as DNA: TGCAGCGTTGGGCGCGCGGGCTTAACTAGCACAGATACGCAGTATTTT.